The entry below describes one T cell receptor beta chain. Other nucleotide sequences from this sample produce the same CDR3. Germline CDR1 is MNHEY and CDR2 is SMNVEV (reference sequence). The CDR3 is made up of 14 amino acids. V lost 4 bases to trimming and J lost 0 bases, with 7 bases between them. The record originates from a study of shared T cell receptors in the human thymus. TCRdb's copy holds only in-frame clones and misses some; the assay was immunoSEQ multiplex PCR. Among about 660,000 clones, approximately 87% were seen once, and the ten largest hold over 0.008%. These records were also assigned to another study, of human thymus T cells. That study reports: Those donating were healthy Finnish infants in corrective surgery for congenital heart defects. Thymus pieces cut out during corrective heart surgery were the tissue that was used.

The origin of this receptor is a boy under two years old with a congenital heart defect. The chain combines TRBV27 with TRBJ1-3; no reliable D call. Sequencing used thymocytes. This CDR3 reads CASSSRGSGNTIYF. The CDR3 DNA is TGTGCCAGCAGTTCCCGGGGCTCTGGAAACACCATATATTTT.